This TCR beta chain was recorded in a study of technical replicates of blood from several donors. This CDR3 has 14 residues. Germline-derived CDR1 and CDR2 are SGHRS and YFSETQ. V shed 4 bases and J shed 6 bases, with 17 bases lying between them. TCRdb's table, derived via immunoSEQ multiplex PCR, lists solely in-frame clones and lacks some. The data contain about 64,000 clones, 75% to 90% of them seen just once; the ten biggest clones take up approximately 5.4%. V is TRBV5-1 and J is TRBJ2-7; D perhaps matches TRBD1 (5 bases). The sequence derives from a human donor in good health. Some clones in this sample may be carry-over from other donors' samples. Material: PBMCs. The CDR3 region is CASSRERGTSEQYF. CDR3 DNA: TGCGCCAGCAGCCGTGAAAGGGGTACATCCGAGCAGTACTTC.